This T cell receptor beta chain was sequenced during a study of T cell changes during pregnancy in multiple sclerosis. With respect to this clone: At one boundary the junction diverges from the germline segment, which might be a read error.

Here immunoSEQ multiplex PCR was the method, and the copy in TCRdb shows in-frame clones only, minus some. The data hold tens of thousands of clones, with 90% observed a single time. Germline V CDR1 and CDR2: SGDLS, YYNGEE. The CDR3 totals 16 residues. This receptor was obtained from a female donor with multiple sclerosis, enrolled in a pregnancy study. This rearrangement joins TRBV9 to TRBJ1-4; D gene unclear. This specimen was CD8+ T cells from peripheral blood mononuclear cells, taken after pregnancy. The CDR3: CASSVGSPATNEELFF. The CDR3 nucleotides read TGTGCCAGCAGCGTAGGCTCACCTGCAACTAATGAAGAACTGTTTTTT.